These 26 T cell receptor beta chains were sequenced from one sample in a study of T cell repertoires in ileal Crohn's disease. Time point noted: neoterminal ileum biopsy at postoperative endoscopy, about 6 months after surgery. The table came from immunoSEQ multiplex PCR; TCRdb's copy has only in-frame clones and leaves some out. Found here are about 59,000 clones, approximately 91% of them singletons; the top ten hold roughly 2%. Sequenced: ileal tissue. These receptors came from an adult with Crohn's disease.

The V call is TRBV7-9, the J call TRBJ1-2; tentatively, D is TRBD1 (6 bases). V dropped 1 base and J dropped 6 bases, with 12 bases sitting between them. CDR3 length: 14 residues. Germline values: CDR1 SEHNR, CDR2 FQNEAQ (reference sequence). CDR3 residues: CASSLDTNRDGYTF. For the CDR3, the DNA is TGTGCCAGCAGCTTAGACACAAACAGGGATGGCTACACCTTC. Complete variable domain (other parts from reference TRBV7-9 and TRBJ1-2): DTGVSQNPRHKITKRGQNVTFRCDPISEHNRLYWYRQTLGQGPEFLTYFQNEAQLEKSRLLSDRFSAERPKGSFSTLEIQRTEQGDSAMYLCASSLDTNRDGYTFGSGTRLTVV.

The chain links TRBV19 to TRBJ2-5, with 8 bases fitting TRBD1. The CDR3 loop spans 13 amino acids. V lost 5 bases, J lost 4 bases, and 3 bases stayed unmatched. The germline gives CDR1 LNHDA, CDR2 SQIVND (reference sequence). This chain's CDR3 is CASSSTGVETQYF. CDR3 in DNA: TGTGCCAGTAGTTCGACAGGGGTAGAGACCCAGTACTTC.

This sequence joins TRBV4-1 and TRBJ1-1, with TRBD1 matching over 10 bases. The CDR3 runs 15 residues. Germline V gene data show CDR1 as MGHRA and CDR2 as YSYEKL. J gave up 5 bases and V 4 bases, and 7 bases lay outside the gene matches. The CDR3 loop is CASSPRQGARTEAFF. CDR3 DNA: TGCGCCAGCAGCCCCAGACAGGGGGCCCGAACTGAAGCTTTCTTT.

Turning to this clone: One end of the junction varies from germline; a read error may be responsible. The chain links TRBV25-1 to TRBJ1-2, with D perhaps TRBD1 (6 bases). The CDR3 is made up of 11 amino acids. CDR1 and CDR2 (germline): MGHDK, SYGVNS. The CDR3: CASSELGTHEF. The CDR3 nucleotides are TGTGCCAGCAGTGAATTAGGGACACACGAGTTC.

The chain links TRBV5-1 to TRBJ2-3, with D possibly TRBD1 on 6 matching bases. Germline V CDR1 and CDR2: SGHRS, YFSETQ. Trimming took off 4 bases at V and 3 bases at J, with 18 bases between the two ends. This CDR3 comprises 16 residues. This CDR3 is CASSGVQGWGTDTQYF. In nucleotides, the CDR3 is TGCGCCAGCAGCGGCGTACAGGGTTGGGGAACAGATACGCAGTATTTT.

The CDR3 loop is CASSFGQGRNTIYF. The CDR3 nucleotides read TGTGCCAGCAGTTTTGGACAGGGCCGAAACACCATATATTTT. This sequence joins TRBV14 and TRBJ1-3, with 8 bases lining up with TRBD1. With V trimmed by 6 bases and J by 5 bases, 6 bases remained unmatched. This CDR3 spans 14 amino acids. CDR1 and CDR2 (germline): SGHDN, FVKESK.

The genes are TRBV19 and TRBJ1-1; 8 nucleotides line up with TRBD1. The CDR3 has 15 residues. Germline values: CDR1 LNHDA, CDR2 SQIVND (reference sequence). With 4 bases clipped from V and 0 bases from J, the junction kept 4 bases outside the gene matches. The CDR3 DNA reads TGTGCCAGTAGTAGACAGGGGCCCTTGAACACTGAAGCTTTCTTT. This gives the protein CASSRQGPLNTEAFF.

The genes are TRBV6-5 and TRBJ2-3; D might be TRBD2 (5 bases). Looked up from germline, CDR1 is MNHEY and CDR2 is SVGAGI. V was shortened by 6 bases and J by 2 bases, with 9 bases between the two germline ends. The CDR3 is 13 residues long. CDR3 residues: CASRRAATDTQYF. The CDR3 bases are TGTGCCAGCAGACGAGCGGCCACAGATACGCAGTATTTT.

The chain is built from TRBV19 and TRBJ2-7; maybe TRBD2 (6 bases). V lost 5 bases and J 5 bases, leaving 16 bases between the germline ends. Per the germline V gene, CDR1 is LNHDA and CDR2 is SQIVND (reference sequence). The CDR3 loop spans 14 amino acids. The CDR3 here is CASSAGTATDEQYF. The CDR3 DNA follows: TGTGCCAGTAGTGCCGGGACTGCCACCGACGAGCAGTACTTC.

The chain couples TRBV2 to TRBJ1-1; D is unresolved. The ends were cut back, 5 bases at V and 3 bases at J, with 10 bases in the middle. This CDR3 has 13 amino acids. The V gene's germline CDR1 is SNHLY and CDR2 FYNNEI. CDR3 coding DNA: TGTGCCAGCAGTCCTTCACGGGACACTGAAGCTTTCTTT. Its protein product is CASSPSRDTEAFF.

The chain combines TRBV11-3 with TRBJ2-6; D is uncertain. Between the trimmed V and J ends, which lost 7 bases and 3 bases, there was a span of 7 bases. CDR3 size: 13 residues. CDR1 is SGHNT and CDR2 is YENEEA in the germline V gene. The CDR3 DNA reads TGTGCCAGCACCTCTTATGGGGCCAACGTCCTGACTTTC. This translates into CASTSYGANVLTF.

The genes are TRBV19 and TRBJ1-1, with TRBD1 matching over 8 bases. Germline CDR1 reads LNHDA; CDR2 reads SQIVND (reference sequence). Germline trimming cut 5 bases from V and 4 bases from J; bases unmatched to any gene: 12. This CDR3 is 16 amino acids long. For the CDR3, the DNA is TGTGCCAGTAGTCCTCGGACAGGGATAGGGCGCACTGAAGCTTTCTTT. Its translation: CASSPRTGIGRTEAFF.

This chain links TRBV4-1 with TRBJ1-2; perhaps TRBD1 as D (5 bases). The CDR3 spans 16 residues. The V and J ends lost 3 bases and 5 bases respectively, with 19 bases between them. Germline CDR1 MGHRA, CDR2 YSYEKL. The CDR3 region has the DNA TGCGCCAGCAGCCAGACTCCCTCAGGAGGGGTTTATGGCTACACCTTC. The encoded protein is CASSQTPSGGVYGYTF.

This chain connects TRBV15 to TRBJ2-7; tentatively, D is TRBD2 (5 bases). The CDR3 runs to 13 residues. Per the germline V gene, CDR1 is LNHNV and CDR2 is YYDKDF (reference sequence). Trimming removed 0 bases from V and 6 bases from J, with 9 bases in between. CDR3 sequence (DNA): TGTGCCACCAGCAGAGAACCGGAGGCCGAGCAGTACGTC. Translated: CATSREPEAEQYV.

The V gene is TRBV9, the J gene TRBJ2-7; 8 nucleotides agree with TRBD2. Per germline, CDR1 SGDLS and CDR2 YYNGEE. V shed 3 bases and J 11 bases; nucleotides not matched to a gene: 10. The CDR3 spans 13 residues. CDR3 region: CASSAGTSLVKYF. CDR3 nucleotide sequence: TGTGCCAGCAGCGCCGGGACTAGTCTTGTGAAGTACTTC.

J is TRBJ1-4 and V is TRBV6-5; D gene uncertain. The CDR3 length is 13 residues. Trimming took off 4 bases at V and 5 bases at J, with 8 bases between the two ends. Germline CDR1 reads MNHEY; CDR2 reads SVGAGI. CDR3 loop: CASSWAGNEKLFF. In DNA, the CDR3 is TGTGCCAGCAGTTGGGCGGGAAATGAAAAACTGTTTTTT.

This clone showed up just once. The J gene is TRBJ1-6, the V gene TRBV27; 10 positions match TRBD1. V shed 4 bases, J shed 10 bases, and the junction held 7 bases outside the gene matches. The germline V gene has CDR1 MNHEY and CDR2 SMNVEV (reference sequence). The length of the CDR3 is 15 residues. Written as DNA, the CDR3 is TGTGCCAGCAGTTCGGGACAGGGGAGATTGTCACCCCTCCACTTT. Protein sequence: CASSSGQGRLSPLHF.

This chain connects TRBV28 to TRBJ2-5; weak D call: TRBD1 (6 bases). Per the germline V gene, CDR1 is MDHEN and CDR2 is SYDVKM. The CDR3 consists of 15 residues. V was cut by 6 bases and J by 2 bases, with 16 bases left in between. This CDR3 reads CASSKDRELQETQYF. CDR3 in DNA: TGTGCCAGCAGCAAGGACAGAGAATTACAAGAGACCCAGTACTTC.

J is TRBJ1-2 and V is TRBV19; maybe TRBD1 (6 bases). CDR3 size: 14 residues. CDR1 is LNHDA, CDR2 SQIVND, per germline (reference sequence). V was shortened by 3 bases and J by 8 bases, with 16 bases between the two germline ends. CDR3 sequence reads: CASSMTRGAGGYTF. CDR3 sequence (DNA): TGTGCCAGTAGTATGACCAGGGGCGCAGGGGGCTACACCTTC.

V gene TRBV29-1 combines with J gene TRBJ1-1; D remains ambiguous. V shed 8 bases and J shed 0 bases, with 19 bases lying between them. The CDR3 has 15 residues. The germline V gene encodes CDR1 SQVTM and CDR2 ANQGSEA. CDR3 in DNA: TGCAGCTCCCGGGAGGGAAGGAACATGAACACTGAAGCTTTCTTT. It encodes CSSREGRNMNTEAFF.

This chain joins TRBV7-8 and TRBJ1-5; maybe TRBD1 (5 bases). Germline V gene lookup returns CDR1 SGHVS and CDR2 FQNEAQ. The length of the CDR3 is 16 residues. Trimming stripped 1 base from V and 3 bases from J, with 13 bases between. Here the CDR3 reads CASSLVPAGVNQPQHF. Here the CDR3 DNA reads TGTGCCAGCAGCTTAGTCCCAGCGGGGGTCAATCAGCCCCAGCATTTT. The full variable domain, with the rest looked up from reference TRBV7-8 and TRBJ1-5, is GAGVSQSPRYKVAKRGQDVALRCDPISGHVSLFWYQQALGQGPEFLTYFQNEAQLDKSGLPSDRFFAERPEGSVSTLKIQRTQQEDSAVYLCASSLVPAGVNQPQHFGDGTRLSIL.

This clone was counted between two and nine times. The chain joins TRBV7-8 to TRBJ1-5, with a tentative D call TRBD1 (6 bases). The CDR3 is 13 amino acids. Looked up from germline, CDR1 is SGHVS and CDR2 is FQNEAQ. V shed 4 bases and J shed 4 bases, with 8 bases lying between them. The CDR3 is CASSWTANQPQHF. The CDR3 DNA is TGTGCCAGCAGCTGGACAGCTAATCAGCCCCAGCATTTT.

This clone was counted a single time. V usage is TRBV7-8 and J usage is TRBJ1-1; D unclear. The CDR3 is made up of 13 amino acids. The V end lost 2 bases, the J end lost 5 bases, and 9 bases lay between the germline ends. Germline V lookup: CDR1 SGHVS, CDR2 FQNEAQ. CDR3 residues: CASSLSGLTEAFF. CDR3 nucleotides: TGTGCCAGCAGCTTATCAGGTTTGACTGAAGCTTTCTTT.

This sequence joins TRBV28 and TRBJ1-1, with TRBD1 as a possible D gene (5 bases). The length of the CDR3 is 15 residues. Between the trimmed V and J ends, which lost 2 bases and 1 base, there was a span of 11 bases. Germline CDR1 and CDR2: MDHEN and SYDVKM. CDR3 in DNA: TGTGCCAGCAGTTTAAGGTACGGGGGGAACACTGAAGCTTTCTTT. Amino acids: CASSLRYGGNTEAFF. Looking up the rest from reference TRBV28 and TRBJ1-1 gives the full variable domain: DVKVTQSSRYLVKRTGEKVFLECVQDMDHENMFWYRQDPGLGLRLIYFSYDVKMKEKGDIPEGYSVSREKKERFSLILESASTNQTSMYLCASSLRYGGNTEAFFGQGTRLTVV.

This sequence joins TRBV14 and TRBJ2-7; 9 nucleotides agree with TRBD2. J was trimmed by 5 bases and V by 4 bases; bases with no gene match: 6. The V gene's germline CDR1 is SGHDN and CDR2 FVKESK. The CDR3 is made up of 14 amino acids. This CDR3 reads CASSRGGRAHEQYF. CDR3 coding DNA: TGTGCCAGCAGCCGGGGCGGGAGGGCCCACGAGCAGTACTTC.

The sample holds one count of this clone. This chain uses TRBV5-1 with TRBJ2-2, with 9 positions matching TRBD1. From germline, CDR1 is SGHRS and CDR2 YFSETQ. V was pared by 1 base and J by 5 bases, with 9 bases of the junction left unmatched. CDR3 length: 17 residues. DNA for the CDR3: TGCGCCAGCAGCTTGATTATGTCGACAGGGGGAACCGGGGAGCTGTTTTTT. This codes for CASSLIMSTGGTGELFF.